These 28 T cell receptor beta chains share one sample of origin, sequenced in a study of lymphopenia after photon versus proton radiotherapy. The repertoire was sequenced with immunoSEQ multiplex PCR; TCRdb's copy has only in-frame clones and lacks some. The sample lists around 24,000 clones; about four fifths were seen once. The starting material was peripheral blood, obtained from a patient treated with photon-based radiotherapy. All receptors come from a woman between 45 and 60 years old with pancreatic cancer.

V gene TRBV5-1 combines with J gene TRBJ1-1; the D gene is possibly TRBD1 (6 bases). CDR1 and CDR2 from the germline V gene are SGHRS and YFSETQ. Trimming cost V 4 bases and J 8 bases, with 18 bases left between them. The CDR3 consists of 14 residues. In DNA form, the CDR3 reads TGCGCCAGCAGCCCGGAAGGACAGATAACCGAAGCTTTCTTT. It yields the protein CASSPEGQITEAFF.

This sequence joins TRBV6-6 and TRBJ1-1, with TRBD1 identical over 11 bases. Germline V gene data show CDR1 as MNHNY and CDR2 as SVGAGI (reference sequence). V dropped 0 bases and J dropped 6; count of bases not matched to a gene: 6. The CDR3 is 16 residues long. Written as DNA, the CDR3 is TGTGCCAGCAGTTACTCGAACGGACAGGGGGCGGCTGAAGCTTTCTTT. Encoded protein: CASSYSNGQGAAEAFF.

This clone was recorded once. J is TRBJ2-2 and V is TRBV19; no clear D. The germline CDR1 and CDR2 sequences are LNHDA and SQIVND (reference sequence). V lost 8 bases, J lost 0 bases, and 10 bases lay in between. The CDR3 length is 14 residues. This chain's CDR3 is CASSIGPNTGELFF. The CDR3 nucleotides are TGTGCCAGTTCGATTGGCCCGAACACCGGGGAGCTGTTTTTT. Filled out from reference TRBV19 and TRBJ2-2, the complete variable domain reads DGGITQSPKYLFRKEGQNVTLSCEQNLNHDAMYWYRQDPGQGLRLIYYSQIVNDFQKGDIAEGYSVSREKKESFPLTVTSAQKNPTAFYLCASSIGPNTGELFFGEGSRLTVL.

This clone was counted only a few times. The gene calls are TRBV30 and TRBJ2-4, with TRBD1 as a possible D gene (6 bases). Per the germline V gene, CDR1 is GTSNPN and CDR2 is SVGIG (reference sequence). Trimming cost V 0 bases and J 8 bases, with 14 bases left between them. This CDR3 has 14 residues. The CDR3 reads CAWSVRGGTDIQYF. The CDR3 coding sequence is TGTGCCTGGAGTGTACGTGGGGGCACGGACATTCAGTACTTC. Looking up the rest from reference TRBV30 and TRBJ2-4 gives the full variable domain: SQTIHQWPATLVQPVGSPLSLECTVEGTSNPNLYWYRQAAGRGLQLLFYSVGIGQISSEVPQNLSASRPQDRQFILSSKKLLLSDSGFYLCAWSVRGGTDIQYFGAGTRLSVL.

V is TRBV29-1 and J is TRBJ2-5, with 8 bases identical to TRBD1. V trimming: 3 bases; J trimming: 3 bases; junction bases outside the gene matches: 9. This CDR3 contains 15 residues. CDR1 SQVTM and CDR2 ANQGSEA come from the germline V gene. Here the CDR3 reads CSVDGLQGGEETQYF. The CDR3 region has the DNA TGCAGCGTTGACGGTTTACAGGGGGGAGAAGAGACCCAGTACTTC.

This clone was seen a single time. The chain is built from TRBV5-6 and TRBJ2-1, with 8 positions matching TRBD2. Germline CDR1 reads SGHDT; CDR2 reads YYEEEE. The CDR3 extends over 15 amino acids. V dropped 3 bases and J dropped 2; count of bases not matched to a gene: 4. The CDR3 loop reads CASSYERETYNEQFF. DNA of the CDR3: TGTGCCAGCAGCTACGAGCGGGAGACCTACAATGAGCAGTTCTTC. Full variable domain (rest looked up from reference TRBV5-6 and TRBJ2-1): DAGVTQSPTHLIKTRGQQVTLRCSPKSGHDTVSWYQQALGQGPQFIFQYYEEEERQRGNFPDRFSGHQFPNYSSELNVNALLLGDSALYLCASSYERETYNEQFFGPGTRLTVL.

V usage is TRBV28 and J usage is TRBJ2-3; 12 nucleotides match TRBD2. Looked up from germline, CDR1 is MDHEN and CDR2 is SYDVKM. J was trimmed by 2 bases and V by 2 bases; bases with no gene match: 2. This CDR3 is 16 amino acids long. The CDR3 bases are TGTGCCAGCAGTTTACTAGCGGGGGGGATCACAGATACGCAGTATTTT. It translates to CASSLLAGGITDTQYF.

The J gene is TRBJ1-1, the V gene TRBV5-1; 7 nucleotides line up with TRBD1. CDR3 length: 16 residues. V lost 0 bases, J lost 1 base, and 6 bases stayed unmatched. CDR1 and CDR2 from the germline V gene are SGHRS and YFSETQ. CDR3 protein: CASSLGAGGRNTEAFF. The CDR3 nucleotides are TGCGCCAGCAGCTTGGGGGCAGGGGGTAGGAACACTGAAGCTTTCTTT.

The V gene is TRBV28, the J gene TRBJ2-7; 11 bases are shared with TRBD2. The trim removed 2 bases at V and 1 base at J, leaving 4 bases unmatched. The germline gives CDR1 MDHEN, CDR2 SYDVKM. The CDR3 loop spans 16 amino acids. Written as DNA, the CDR3 is TGTGCCAGCAGTTTAGGGTTAGCGGGAGGGTCCTACGAGCAGTACTTC. Encoded protein: CASSLGLAGGSYEQYF.

This clone was seen only a few times. The V call is TRBV27, the J call TRBJ2-5, with 8 positions matching TRBD1. There are 17 residues in the CDR3. Trimming took 6 bases from V and 4 from J; bases not matched to a gene: 16. Germline loops: CDR1 MNHEY, CDR2 SMNVEV (reference sequence). This CDR3 reads CASSPKLGQGTRETQYF. CDR3 DNA: TGTGCCAGCAGCCCGAAATTAGGACAGGGAACAAGAGAGACCCAGTACTTC.

The chain combines TRBV7-3 with TRBJ2-1, with D maybe TRBD2 (6 bases). V was trimmed by 1 base and J by 6 bases, leaving 13 bases between them. The germline V gene has CDR1 SGHTA and CDR2 FQGTGA. This CDR3 is built from 15 residues. This CDR3 is CASSLNGRGGNEQFF. In DNA form, the CDR3 reads TGTGCCAGCAGCTTAAACGGGAGAGGAGGCAATGAGCAGTTCTTC.

The chain carries TRBV6-1 and TRBJ1-1; possible D gene TRBD1, 5 bases. The CDR3 loop spans 13 amino acids. V lost 6 bases and J 1 base, leaving 9 bases between the germline ends. Germline V lookup: CDR1 MNHNS, CDR2 SASEGT. CDR3 bases: TGTGCCAGCAGGGGACGTTGGAACACTGAAGCTTTCTTT. Protein product: CASRGRWNTEAFF.

This clone occurred a few times. The chain uses TRBV5-1 and TRBJ2-1; TRBD1 aligns across 10 bases. The V gene's germline CDR1 is SGHRS and CDR2 YFSETQ. V lost 5 bases to trimming and J lost 6 bases; unmatched junction nucleotides: 5. There are 14 residues in the CDR3. The DNA for the CDR3 is TGCGCCAGCAGGCTCCGGACAGGGGGCAATGAGCAGTTCTTC. Protein product: CASRLRTGGNEQFF.

This clone was counted only a few times. The chain joins TRBV10-2 to TRBJ2-7; tentatively, D is TRBD2 (6 bases). CDR1 and CDR2 (germline): WSHSY, SAAADI. The germline V and J ends were trimmed by 3 bases and 0 bases, with 9 bases remaining between them. This CDR3 is 14 amino acids long. CDR3 in amino acids: CASSDLTSSYEQYF. As DNA, the CDR3 is TGCGCCAGCAGTGACCTGACTAGCTCCTACGAGCAGTACTTC.

The rearrangement joins TRBV5-6 to TRBJ1-4, with 11 nucleotides matching TRBD1. The V segment lost 0 bases and the J segment 8 bases; nucleotides outside the gene matches: 3. This CDR3 has 15 residues. The germline V gene has CDR1 SGHDT and CDR2 YYEEEE. CDR3 nucleotide sequence: TGTGCCAGCAGCTTGGTGGGACAGGGGGAGGAAAAACTGTTTTTT. This encodes CASSLVGQGEEKLFF.

The V and J genes are TRBV15 and TRBJ1-5; no reliable D call. The CDR3 has 15 amino acids. Trimming cost V 4 bases and J 4 bases, with 14 bases left between them. Germline CDR1 LNHNV, CDR2 YYDKDF (reference sequence). This CDR3 is CATSNPEGTNQPQHF. The CDR3, as DNA: TGTGCCACCAGCAACCCAGAAGGCACAAATCAGCCCCAGCATTTT. The entire variable domain, with the rest obtained from reference TRBV15 and TRBJ1-5, is as follows: DAMVIQNPRYQVTQFGKPVTLSCSQTLNHNVMYWYQQKSSQAPKLLFHYYDKDFNNEADTPDNFQSRRPNTSFCFLDIRSPGLGDTAMYLCATSNPEGTNQPQHFGDGTRLSIL.

The chain combines TRBV29-1 with TRBJ2-1; tentatively, D is TRBD1 or TRBD2 (8 bases each). This CDR3 is 15 amino acids long. Germline assignment: CDR1 SQVTM and CDR2 ANQGSEA. Trimming cost V 6 bases and J 2 bases, with 17 bases left between them. This CDR3 reads CSVSGGTGAYNEQFF. The CDR3 nucleotides are TGCAGCGTCTCGGGGGGGACAGGAGCCTACAATGAGCAGTTCTTC.

The chain is built from TRBV20-1 and TRBJ2-3; D is unresolved. Germline loops: CDR1 DFQATT, CDR2 SNEGSKA (reference sequence). The V and J ends lost 4 bases and 4 bases respectively, with 0 bases between them. The CDR3 covers 9 residues. The CDR3 DNA follows: TGCAGTGCTACAGATACGCAGTATTTT. It is translated as CSATDTQYF.

Only one count was recorded for this clone. V usage is TRBV6-1 and J usage is TRBJ1-5, with D unclear. V was trimmed by 2 bases and J by 7 bases, leaving 6 bases between them. The CDR3 length is 12 residues. The germline CDR1 and CDR2 sequences are MNHNS and SASEGT. DNA of the CDR3: TGTGCCAGCAGTGAATTCTGGCAGCCCCAGCATTTT. As protein: CASSEFWQPQHF.

The genes are TRBV5-1 and TRBJ2-1; 7 nucleotides agree with TRBD2. Germline V gives CDR1 SGHRS, CDR2 YFSETQ. V lost 4 bases, J lost 5 bases, and 6 bases stayed unmatched. The CDR3 loop spans 14 amino acids. The CDR3 region has the DNA TGCGCCAGCAGCCCTCCTAGCGGTGACAATGAGCAGTTCTTC. Translated, it gives CASSPPSGDNEQFF.

This chain connects TRBV5-1 to TRBJ2-5; 9 nucleotides agree with TRBD1. The germline V gene has CDR1 SGHRS and CDR2 YFSETQ. The CDR3 covers 16 residues. J gave up 5 bases and V 1 base, and 9 bases lay outside the gene matches. In DNA, the CDR3 is TGCGCCAGCAGCTTGCGGGACAGGGTGGGTCAGGAGACCCAGTACTTC. This encodes CASSLRDRVGQETQYF.

This clone showed up just a few times. V is TRBV7-8 and J is TRBJ1-5; D ambiguous. This CDR3 is 13 amino acids long. V was shortened by 2 bases and J by 5 bases, with 7 bases between the two germline ends. Per germline, CDR1 SGHVS and CDR2 FQNEAQ. The CDR3, as DNA: TGTGCCAGCAGCTTATATGTGGATCAGCCCCAGCATTTT. It yields the protein CASSLYVDQPQHF.

The rearrangement links TRBV5-1 to TRBJ1-1; D not resolved. Germline V gene sequence: CDR1 SGHRS, CDR2 YFSETQ. V lost 0 bases, J lost 4 bases, and 7 bases lay in between. The CDR3 is 13 residues long. In nucleotides, the CDR3 is TGCGCCAGCAGCTTGGCCGTGGGCACTGAAGCTTTCTTT. The encoded protein is CASSLAVGTEAFF.

This clone showed up just once. The chain uses TRBV29-1 and TRBJ2-1, with TRBD2 matching over 11 bases. The germline gives CDR1 SQVTM, CDR2 ANQGSEA. The V and J ends lost 1 base and 3 bases, in that order; junction bases with no gene match: 8. This CDR3 has 17 residues. CDR3 protein: CSVEGVSGRAIYNEQFF. The CDR3 coding sequence is TGCAGCGTTGAAGGCGTTAGCGGGAGGGCCATCTACAATGAGCAGTTCTTC.

This clone is a singleton in its sample. This chain joins TRBV23-1 and TRBJ1-5; tentative D call: TRBD1 (6 bases). TRBV23-1 is flagged as an ORF with uncertain function. Deletions cut 5 bases from V and 6 bases from J, with 14 bases between. This CDR3 spans 14 amino acids. Here the CDR3 DNA reads TGCGCCAGCAGTACCTCAGGGGTGGGTCAGCCCCAGCATTTT. Translating it yields CASSTSGVGQPQHF.

This clone has only one observation. The chain combines TRBV5-1 with TRBJ1-1; TRBD1 might be the D (6 bases). Between the trimmed V and J ends, which lost 2 bases and 6 bases, there was a span of 17 bases. From germline, CDR1 is SGHRS and CDR2 YFSETQ. This CDR3 is 15 amino acids long. CDR3 nucleotide sequence: TGCGCCAGCAGCTTTGGGTCAACAGGGTTACCTGAAGCTTTCTTT. Its translation: CASSFGSTGLPEAFF.

V and J are TRBV5-4 and TRBJ2-5, with 9 bases that match TRBD1. The CDR3 has 15 residues. CDR1 and CDR2 from the germline V gene are SGHNT and YYREEE (reference sequence). Trimming at V came to 5 bases and at J to 4 bases, leaving 9 bases not matched to a gene. The CDR3 bases are TGTGCCAGCAGTCCGGGACAGGGTGTCCGAGAGACCCAGTACTTC. Translating it yields CASSPGQGVRETQYF.

The chain employs TRBV7-2 and TRBJ2-1; 8 bases match TRBD2. The J segment lost 5 bases and the V segment lost 3 bases, leaving 6 bases of the junction unmatched. Looked up from germline, CDR1 is SGHTA and CDR2 is FQGNSA. The CDR3 is made up of 15 amino acids. CDR3 DNA sequence: TGTGCCAGCAGCTTCGTACTAGCGGCCGACAATGAGCAGTTCTTC. Protein: CASSFVLAADNEQFF.